Listed below are T cell receptor beta chains from one sample, sequenced in a study of blood T cell repertoires in COVID-19. TCRdb's table, derived via immunoSEQ multiplex PCR, lists solely in-frame clones and lacks some. Of about 100,000 clones in the sample, approximately 90% were seen once. Sequences were obtained from peripheral blood. The receptors come from a man aged 45 to 65 with active COVID-19. CDR3s include the opening cysteine and the closing phenylalanine or tryptophan. Fields, in order: D gene, clone size, J gene, V gene, CDR3 protein, CDR3 DNA. A D gene is named only where the DNA matches it firmly. Not every row has a clone size; where given, it reads once, few, many or a size class.

d_gene: TRBD1; abundance: -; j_gene: TRBJ1-6; v_gene: TRBV18; CDR3aa: CASSKDRGNSPLHF; CDR3nt: TGTGCCAGCTCGAAGGACAGGGGTAATTCACCCCTCCACTTT
d_gene: TRBD2; abundance: -; j_gene: TRBJ2-1; v_gene: TRBV14; CDR3aa: CASRSTSGSYNEQFF; CDR3nt: TGTGCCAGCAGGAGCACTAGCGGGAGCTACAATGAGCAGTTCTTC
d_gene: TRBD1; abundance: -; j_gene: TRBJ1-2; v_gene: TRBV19; CDR3aa: CASSIGQGPRRGYTF; CDR3nt: TGTGCCAGTAGTATAGGACAGGGACCGAGACGTGGCTACACCTTC
d_gene: TRBD1; abundance: -; j_gene: TRBJ2-3; v_gene: TRBV5-4; CDR3aa: CASSRRTGTYTDTQYF; CDR3nt: TGTGCCAGCAGTCGTCGGACAGGGACCTACACAGATACGCAGTATTTT
d_gene: -; abundance: -; j_gene: TRBJ1-1; v_gene: TRBV24-1; CDR3aa: CATRAGLYTEAFF; CDR3nt: TGTGCCACCAGGGCGGGTTTGTACACTGAAGCTTTCTTT
d_gene: TRBD1; abundance: once; j_gene: TRBJ2-7; v_gene: TRBV29-1; CDR3aa: CSDVGQGALNEQYF; CDR3nt: TGCAGCGATGTGGGACAGGGGGCATTAAACGAGCAGTACTTC
d_gene: -; abundance: -; j_gene: TRBJ2-1; v_gene: TRBV5-1; CDR3aa: CASSQQGWEQFF; CDR3nt: TGCGCCAGCAGCCAACAGGGATGGGAGCAGTTCTTC
d_gene: -; abundance: -; j_gene: TRBJ2-1; v_gene: TRBV15; CDR3aa: CATRYRQASSYNEQFF; CDR3nt: TGTGCCACCAGGTACCGACAGGCGAGCTCCTACAATGAGCAGTTCTTC
d_gene: TRBD1; abundance: -; j_gene: TRBJ1-1; v_gene: TRBV9; CDR3aa: CASSPESGTAYLGTEAFF; CDR3nt: TGTGCCAGCAGCCCAGAATCCGGGACAGCGTATTTGGGCACTGAAGCTTTCTTT
d_gene: -; abundance: -; j_gene: TRBJ1-5; v_gene: TRBV10-3; CDR3aa: CAISATDSNQPQHF; CDR3nt: TGTGCCATCAGTGCGACAGATAGCAATCAGCCCCAGCATTTT
d_gene: -; abundance: -; j_gene: TRBJ1-3; v_gene: TRBV7-9; CDR3aa: CASRKGSIGTIYF; CDR3nt: TGTGCCAGCAGGAAAGGGAGTATCGGCACCATATATTTT
d_gene: -; abundance: -; j_gene: TRBJ2-3; v_gene: TRBV5-1; CDR3aa: CASSLGGQTSTDTQYF; CDR3nt: TGCGCCAGCAGCTTGGGGGGGCAGACTAGCACAGATACGCAGTATTTT
d_gene: TRBD2; abundance: -; j_gene: TRBJ2-1; v_gene: TRBV6-6; CDR3aa: CASSYSTGGTYNEQFF; CDR3nt: TGTGCCAGCAGTTACTCGACCGGGGGGACCTACAATGAGCAGTTCTTC
d_gene: -; abundance: -; j_gene: TRBJ1-3; v_gene: TRBV6-1; CDR3aa: CASSEAPRNTIYF; CDR3nt: TGTGCCAGCAGTGAAGCGCCTCGGAACACCATATATTTT
d_gene: TRBD2; abundance: -; j_gene: TRBJ2-2; v_gene: TRBV5-1; CDR3aa: CASSLVSGLGTGELFF; CDR3nt: TGCGCCAGCAGCTTGGTTAGCGGGCTCGGCACCGGGGAGCTGTTTTTT
d_gene: -; abundance: -; j_gene: TRBJ1-1; v_gene: TRBV6-5; CDR3aa: CASSYGIRTAEAFF; CDR3nt: TGTGCCAGCAGTTACGGTATTAGGACAGCCGAAGCTTTCTTT
d_gene: -; abundance: -; j_gene: TRBJ1-6; v_gene: TRBV14; CDR3aa: CASSQDVAVQNSPLHF; CDR3nt: TGTGCCAGCAGCCAAGATGTGGCAGTTCAAAATTCACCCCTCCACTTT
d_gene: -; abundance: -; j_gene: TRBJ2-3; v_gene: TRBV4-2; CDR3aa: CASSPGGAEDTQYF; CDR3nt: TGTGCCAGCAGCCCCGGTGGGGCCGAGGATACGCAGTATTTT
d_gene: -; abundance: -; j_gene: TRBJ1-1; v_gene: TRBV20-1; CDR3aa: CSATYNTEAFF; CDR3nt: TGCAGTGCCACTTATAACACTGAAGCTTTCTTT
d_gene: -; abundance: -; j_gene: TRBJ2-3; v_gene: TRBV27; CDR3aa: CASRGLGAQYF; CDR3nt: TGTGCCAGCAGGGGACTCGGTGCGCAGTATTTT
d_gene: TRBD1; abundance: -; j_gene: TRBJ1-2; v_gene: TRBV3-1/TRBV3-2; CDR3aa: CASSQGLGGSGGYTF; CDR3nt: TGTGCCAGCAGCCAAGGGTTAGGGGGCTCTGGTGGCTACACCTTC
d_gene: -; abundance: -; j_gene: TRBJ2-1; v_gene: TRBV6-6; CDR3aa: CASSYLTGEQFF; CDR3nt: TGTGCCAGCAGTTACTTGACGGGGGAGCAGTTCTTC
d_gene: TRBD1; abundance: -; j_gene: TRBJ2-1; v_gene: TRBV5-1; CDR3aa: CASSRGQPGGYNEQFF; CDR3nt: TGCGCCAGCAGCAGGGGACAGCCCGGTGGGTACAATGAGCAGTTCTTC
d_gene: TRBD1; abundance: few; j_gene: TRBJ1-1; v_gene: TRBV7-8; CDR3aa: CASSLVPGGTEAFF; CDR3nt: TGTGCCAGCAGCTTAGTACCAGGGGGCACTGAAGCTTTCTTT
d_gene: TRBD2; abundance: -; j_gene: TRBJ2-1; v_gene: TRBV7-2; CDR3aa: CASSLAGGLAGLKFF; CDR3nt: TGTGCCAGCAGCTTAGCAGGTGGACTAGCGGGACTTAAGTTCTTC
d_gene: -; abundance: few; j_gene: TRBJ1-5; v_gene: TRBV2; CDR3aa: CASSPHGVPVQPQHF; CDR3nt: TGTGCCAGCAGCCCCCACGGGGTGCCGGTTCAGCCCCAGCATTTT
d_gene: -; abundance: -; j_gene: TRBJ1-4; v_gene: TRBV18; CDR3aa: CASSPQGGEEKLFF; CDR3nt: TGTGCCAGCTCACCACAGGGAGGCGAAGAAAAACTGTTTTTT
d_gene: TRBD2; abundance: -; j_gene: TRBJ2-5; v_gene: TRBV13; CDR3aa: CASSLRTSGDFQETQYF; CDR3nt: TGTGCCAGCAGCTTAAGGACTAGCGGGGACTTCCAAGAGACCCAGTACTTC
d_gene: -; abundance: -; j_gene: TRBJ1-6; v_gene: TRBV7-2; CDR3aa: CASSLVTGVGNSPLHF; CDR3nt: TGTGCCAGCAGCTTAGTAACCGGGGTGGGTAATTCACCCCTCCACTTT
d_gene: TRBD1; abundance: -; j_gene: TRBJ1-1; v_gene: TRBV2; CDR3aa: CASTRDRYEAFF; CDR3nt: TGTGCCAGTACCCGGGACAGATATGAAGCTTTCTTT
d_gene: TRBD1; abundance: -; j_gene: TRBJ2-1; v_gene: TRBV18; CDR3aa: CASSRTGDSYNEQFF; CDR3nt: TGTGCCAGCTCACGAACAGGGGATTCCTACAATGAGCAGTTCTTC
d_gene: -; abundance: -; j_gene: TRBJ2-3; v_gene: TRBV5-6; CDR3aa: CASSGLLADTQYF; CDR3nt: TGTGCCAGCAGCGGGCTACTAGCCGATACGCAGTATTTT
d_gene: TRBD1; abundance: -; j_gene: TRBJ1-6; v_gene: TRBV4-1; CDR3aa: CASSQEDRGNSPLHF; CDR3nt: TGCGCCAGCAGCCAAGAGGACAGGGGGAATTCACCCCTCCACTTT
d_gene: -; abundance: -; j_gene: TRBJ2-1; v_gene: TRBV7-9; CDR3aa: CASSLSLYNEQFF; CDR3nt: TGTGCCAGCAGCTTGTCCCTCTACAATGAGCAGTTCTTC
d_gene: TRBD1; abundance: -; j_gene: TRBJ1-5; v_gene: TRBV19; CDR3aa: CASTPPRTGNFRNQPQHF; CDR3nt: TGTGCCAGTACCCCACCCCGGACAGGGAATTTCCGCAATCAGCCCCAGCATTTT
d_gene: -; abundance: -; j_gene: TRBJ2-2; v_gene: TRBV7-2; CDR3aa: CASRTGEGNTGELFF; CDR3nt: TGTGCCAGCAGGACAGGAGAGGGGAACACCGGGGAGCTGTTTTTT
d_gene: TRBD1; abundance: -; j_gene: TRBJ2-5; v_gene: TRBV27; CDR3aa: CASSSGTVQETQYF; CDR3nt: TGTGCCAGCAGTTCCGGGACAGTCCAAGAGACCCAGTACTTC
d_gene: -; abundance: -; j_gene: TRBJ2-3; v_gene: TRBV6-5; CDR3aa: CASSLSGTDTQYF; CDR3nt: TGTGCCAGCAGCCTTTCGGGCACAGATACGCAGTATTTT
d_gene: -; abundance: once; j_gene: TRBJ2-3; v_gene: TRBV6-5; CDR3aa: CASRGGPDTQYF; CDR3nt: TGTGCCAGCAGGGGGGGTCCAGATACGCAGTATTTT
d_gene: -; abundance: -; j_gene: TRBJ2-2; v_gene: TRBV10-1; CDR3aa: CASSESTNTGELFF; CDR3nt: TGCGCCAGCAGTGAGTCAACAAACACCGGGGAGCTGTTTTTT
d_gene: -; abundance: -; j_gene: TRBJ2-7; v_gene: TRBV6-1; CDR3aa: CASSEGGYEQYF; CDR3nt: TGTGCCAGCAGTGAGGGGGGCTACGAGCAGTACTTC